This T cell receptor beta chain is drawn from a study of beta chain features in type 1 diabetes. On the study more broadly: Age and gender were similar between patients and healthy donors, as were cell yields. The study, taken as a whole, reports: When VDJ junctions were examined, type 1 diabetes patients showed fewer insertions and more deletions.

The V and J ends lost 4 bases and 4 bases respectively, with 17 bases between them. Germline-derived CDR1 and CDR2 are SQVTM and ANQGSEA. The CDR3 contains 14 residues. Purity (above 95%) was reached by all sorted populations. This clone was detected ten times or more. Antigen: not known. Sequenced material consisted of expressed TCRB transcripts (all of the isolated RNA was reverse transcribed). Data came from immunoSEQ multiplex PCR; TCRdb stores just in-frame clones and leaves some out. The top ten hold 3% to 4% of the sample, which has some 250,000 clones, about 26% seen once. The receptor was isolated from a man aged 30 to 39 in good health. What was sequenced was central memory CD4+ T cells from blood. The V and J genes are TRBV29-1 and TRBJ2-7; D may correspond to TRBD1 or TRBD2 (5 bases each). The CDR3 bases are TGCAGCGTTGGGCCCCCGGGACGGACTTACGAGCAGTACTTC. Its translation: CSVGPPGRTYEQYF.